The T cell receptor beta chain described here comes from a study of cytomegalovirus exposure and HLA in healthy donors. Germline CDR1 GTSNPN, CDR2 SVGIG (reference sequence). This CDR3 comprises 14 residues. Trimming took off 0 bases at V and 5 bases at J, with 13 bases between the two ends. The repertoire was sequenced with immunoSEQ multiplex PCR; TCRdb's copy has only in-frame clones and lacks some. The table lists 55,000 to 85,000 clones, approximately 94% of them singletons, with approximately 0.99% in the top ten. Sample: PBMCs. The chain joins TRBV30 to TRBJ2-5; TRBD2 might be the D (5 bases). The clonotype comes from a young woman in good health and CMV-seronegative. CDR3 DNA: TGTGCCTGGAGTGTATATATAGCGCCGGAGACCCAGTACTTC. Its translation: CAWSVYIAPETQYF.